Detailed here is one T cell receptor beta chain. Its target is unknown. This likely comes from a read error, as the CDR3 has no conserved phenylalanine or tryptophan at its end. Because the CDR3's place on the DNA is in doubt, the DNA is left out and the CDR3 is given as listed by TCRdb. This specimen comes from a study of regulatory T cells in long-lasting Graves disease. Whole-study results and caveats: Preferential use of TRBV28, TRBJ1-2 and TRBJ2-5 was seen in persistent disease.

Time point meaning: newly diagnosed GD, antithyroid drugs for less than 3 months. The TCR library was made from RNA that had been extracted from PBMCs in TRIzol. The germline gives CDR1 LGHDT, CDR2 YNNKEL (reference sequence). The length of the CDR3 is 14 amino acids, counting both ends. Both iRepertoire HTBI primers and Arm-PCR of CDR3 regions were used to build the TCR beta libraries. From the multiplex PCR reads, TCRdb called clonotypes with MiXCR, one entry per CDR3 protein. The sample shows approximately 250,000 distinct CDR3 sequences, approximately 16% of them seen only once. This TCR was sampled from a female donor with Graves disease. Sample: peripheral blood mononuclear cells (PBMCs), taken at new diagnosis, from a patient treated with antithyroid drugs. This rearrangement joins TRBV3-1 to TRBJ1-1. The CDR3 spells CASSQEVPPVRGFL.